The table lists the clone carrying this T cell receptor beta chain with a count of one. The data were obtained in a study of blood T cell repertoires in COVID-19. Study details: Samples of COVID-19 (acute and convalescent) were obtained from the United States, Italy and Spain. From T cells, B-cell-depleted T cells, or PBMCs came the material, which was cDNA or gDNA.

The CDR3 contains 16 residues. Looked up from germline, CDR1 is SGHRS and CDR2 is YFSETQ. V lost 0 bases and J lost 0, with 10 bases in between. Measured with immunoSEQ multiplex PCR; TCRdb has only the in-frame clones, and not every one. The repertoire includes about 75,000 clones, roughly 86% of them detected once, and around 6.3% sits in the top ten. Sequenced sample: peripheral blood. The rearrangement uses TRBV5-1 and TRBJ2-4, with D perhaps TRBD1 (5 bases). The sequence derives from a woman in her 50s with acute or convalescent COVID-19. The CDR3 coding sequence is TGCGCCAGCAGCTTGGGGGGCTCAGGAGCCAAAAACATTCAGTACTTC. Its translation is CASSLGGSGAKNIQYF.